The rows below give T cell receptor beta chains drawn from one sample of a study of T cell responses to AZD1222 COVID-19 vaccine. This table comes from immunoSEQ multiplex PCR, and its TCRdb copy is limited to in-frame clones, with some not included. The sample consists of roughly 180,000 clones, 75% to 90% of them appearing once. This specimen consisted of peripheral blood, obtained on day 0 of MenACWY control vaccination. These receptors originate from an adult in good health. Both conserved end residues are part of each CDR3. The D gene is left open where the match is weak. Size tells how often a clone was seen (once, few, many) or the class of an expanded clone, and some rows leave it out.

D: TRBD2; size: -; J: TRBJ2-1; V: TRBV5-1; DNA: TGCGCCAGCAGCTCGGTTAGCGGGGGGGCCCTCAATGAGCAGTTCTTC; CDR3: CASSSVSGGALNEQFF
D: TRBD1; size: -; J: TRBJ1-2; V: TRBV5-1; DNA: TGCGCCAGCAGCTTAGATGGACAGGGGGATGGCTACACCTTC; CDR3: CASSLDGQGDGYTF
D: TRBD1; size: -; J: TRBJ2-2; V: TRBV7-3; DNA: TGTGCCAGCAGCTTAACTCCGGGACAGGGGCTTGTCGGGGAGCTGTTTTTT; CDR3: CASSLTPGQGLVGELFF
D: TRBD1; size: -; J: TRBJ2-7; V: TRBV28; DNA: TGTGCCAGCACCCCTGCCCGGGACAGCCGCTACGAGCAGTACTTC; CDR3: CASTPARDSRYEQYF
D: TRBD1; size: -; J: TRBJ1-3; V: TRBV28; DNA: TGTGCCAGCAGTTCTAGGACAGGGGGAAACACCATATATTTT; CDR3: CASSSRTGGNTIYF
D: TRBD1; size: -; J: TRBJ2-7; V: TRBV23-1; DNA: TGCGCCACCGGACAGGGGGCCGAATCCTACGAGCAGTACTTC; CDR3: CATGQGAESYEQYF
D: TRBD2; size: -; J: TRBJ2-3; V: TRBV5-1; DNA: TGCGCCAGCAGCCCGGGACTAGCAACGACTTTCACAGATACGCAGTATTTT; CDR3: CASSPGLATTFTDTQYF
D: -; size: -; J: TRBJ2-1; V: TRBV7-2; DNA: TGTGCCAGCAGCTTAGACGGGAGCTCCTACAATGAGCAGTTCTTC; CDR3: CASSLDGSSYNEQFF
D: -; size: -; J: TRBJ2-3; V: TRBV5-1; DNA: TGCGCCAGCAGCTTGGAATACGGAGATACGCAGTATTTT; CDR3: CASSLEYGDTQYF
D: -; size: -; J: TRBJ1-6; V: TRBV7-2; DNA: TGTGCCAGCAGCTTAGACAGGGCGGTGTCACCCCTCCACTTT; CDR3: CASSLDRAVSPLHF
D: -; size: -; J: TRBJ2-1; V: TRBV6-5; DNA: TGTGCCAGCAGCCGCCGGGACACAAAATACAATGAGCAGTTCTTC; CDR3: CASSRRDTKYNEQFF
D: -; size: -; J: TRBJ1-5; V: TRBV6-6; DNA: TGTGCCAGCAGAAGGGGTAACAATCAGCCCCAGCATTTT; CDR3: CASRRGNNQPQHF
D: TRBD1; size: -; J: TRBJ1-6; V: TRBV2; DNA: TGTGCCAGCAGTGAAACTCGTGACAGGGGTAATTCACCCCTCCACTTT; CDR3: CASSETRDRGNSPLHF
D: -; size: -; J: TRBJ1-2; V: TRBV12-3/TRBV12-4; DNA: TGTGCCAGCAGTCAGGGTGACTATGGCTACACCTTC; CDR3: CASSQGDYGYTF
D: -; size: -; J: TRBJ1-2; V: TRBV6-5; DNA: TGTGCCAGCAGCCAAGGGAGCCAGCCTAACTATGGCTACACCTTC; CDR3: CASSQGSQPNYGYTF
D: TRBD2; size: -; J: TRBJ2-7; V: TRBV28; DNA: TGTGCCAGCAGTCCCCTCGGGGTAGCGGGAGGGCCAGTCCCCTACGAGCAGTACTTC; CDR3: CASSPLGVAGGPVPYEQYF
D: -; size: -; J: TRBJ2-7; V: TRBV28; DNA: TGTGCCAGCAGTTCCGGGCCAATATACGAGCAGTACTTC; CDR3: CASSSGPIYEQYF
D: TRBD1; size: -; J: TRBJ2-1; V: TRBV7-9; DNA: TGTGCCAGCGCTTACAGGACAGGCTCCTACAATGAGCAGTTCTTC; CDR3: CASAYRTGSYNEQFF
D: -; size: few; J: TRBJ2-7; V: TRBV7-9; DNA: TGTGCCAGCAGCTTAACCTACGAGCAGTACTTC; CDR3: CASSLTYEQYF
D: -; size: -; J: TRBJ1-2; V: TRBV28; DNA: TGTGCCAGCAGTTTTCCAAACATCCCGGGCCAGAGCCCCACAACCTCATATGGCTACACCTTC; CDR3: CASSFPNIPGQSPTTSYGYTF
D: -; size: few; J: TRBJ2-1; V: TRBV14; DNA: TGTGCCAGCAGCCAAGCGGGGGCCCCGGGACAGCAGTTCTTC; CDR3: CASSQAGAPGQQFF
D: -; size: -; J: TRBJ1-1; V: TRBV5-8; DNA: TGTGCCAGCAGCTTAGGTAGGGGGGCTTTCTTT; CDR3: CASSLGRGAFF
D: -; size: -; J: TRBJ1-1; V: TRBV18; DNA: TGTGCCAGCTCACACCTTGACAGTTTGAACACTGAAGCTTTCTTT; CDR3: CASSHLDSLNTEAFF
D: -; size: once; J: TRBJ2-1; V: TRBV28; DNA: TGTGCCAGCAGTCCTGGGGTGGGCAATGAGCAGTTCTTC; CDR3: CASSPGVGNEQFF